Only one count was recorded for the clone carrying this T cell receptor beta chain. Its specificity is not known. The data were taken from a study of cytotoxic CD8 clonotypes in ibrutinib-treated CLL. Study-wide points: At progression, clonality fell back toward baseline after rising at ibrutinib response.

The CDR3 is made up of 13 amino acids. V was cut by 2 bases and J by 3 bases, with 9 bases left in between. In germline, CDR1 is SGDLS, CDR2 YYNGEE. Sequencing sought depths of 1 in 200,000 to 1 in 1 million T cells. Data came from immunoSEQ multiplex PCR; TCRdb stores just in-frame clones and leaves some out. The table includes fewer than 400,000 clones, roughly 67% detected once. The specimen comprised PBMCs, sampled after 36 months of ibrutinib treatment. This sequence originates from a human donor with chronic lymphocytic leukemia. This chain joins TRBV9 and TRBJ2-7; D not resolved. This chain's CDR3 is CASSVTDFYEQYF. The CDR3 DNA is TGTGCCAGCAGCGTCACAGACTTCTACGAGCAGTACTTC. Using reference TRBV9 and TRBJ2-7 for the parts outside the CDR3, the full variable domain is DSGVTQTPKHLITATGQRVTLRCSPRSGDLSVYWYQQSLDQGLQFLIQYYNGEERAKGNILERFSAQQFPDLHSELNLSSLELGDSALYFCASSVTDFYEQYFGPGTRLTVT.